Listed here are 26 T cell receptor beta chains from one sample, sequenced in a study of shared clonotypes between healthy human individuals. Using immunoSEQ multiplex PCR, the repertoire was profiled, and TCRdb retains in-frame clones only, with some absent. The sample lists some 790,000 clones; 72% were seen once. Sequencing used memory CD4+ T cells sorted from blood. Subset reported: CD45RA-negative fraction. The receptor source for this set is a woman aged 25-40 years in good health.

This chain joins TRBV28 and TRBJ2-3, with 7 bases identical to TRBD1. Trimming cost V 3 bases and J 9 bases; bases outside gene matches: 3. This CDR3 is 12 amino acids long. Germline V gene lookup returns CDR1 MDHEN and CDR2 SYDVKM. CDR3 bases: TGTGCCAGCAGTTTGATGGACAGGACGCAGTATTTT. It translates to CASSLMDRTQYF.

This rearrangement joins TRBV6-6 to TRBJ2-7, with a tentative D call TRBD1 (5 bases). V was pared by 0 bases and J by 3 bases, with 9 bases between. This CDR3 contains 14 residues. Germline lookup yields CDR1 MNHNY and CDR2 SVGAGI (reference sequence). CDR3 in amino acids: CASSYSGDSYEQYF. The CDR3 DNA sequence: TGTGCCAGCAGTTACTCGGGCGACAGCTACGAGCAGTACTTC.

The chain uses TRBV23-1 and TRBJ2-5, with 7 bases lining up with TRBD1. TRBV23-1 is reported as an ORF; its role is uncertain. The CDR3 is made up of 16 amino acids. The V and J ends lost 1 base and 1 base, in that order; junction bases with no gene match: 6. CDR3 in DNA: TGCGCCAGCAGTCAATACAATGACAGGGCCCAAGAGACCCAGTACTTC. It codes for CASSQYNDRAQETQYF.

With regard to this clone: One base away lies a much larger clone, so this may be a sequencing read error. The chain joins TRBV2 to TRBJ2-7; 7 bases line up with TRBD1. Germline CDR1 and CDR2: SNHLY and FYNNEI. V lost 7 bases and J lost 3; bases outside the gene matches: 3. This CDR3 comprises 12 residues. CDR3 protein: CASTGQRYEQYF. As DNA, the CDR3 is TGTGCCAGCACGGGACAGCGCTACGAGCAGTACTTC.

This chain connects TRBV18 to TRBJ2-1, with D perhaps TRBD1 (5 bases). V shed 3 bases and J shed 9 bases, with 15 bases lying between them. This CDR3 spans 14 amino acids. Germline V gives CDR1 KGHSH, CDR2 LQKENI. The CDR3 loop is CASSPGAGHTEQFF. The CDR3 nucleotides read TGTGCCAGCTCACCTGGGGCAGGTCATACTGAGCAGTTCTTC.

This chain's CDR3 is CASSLAGTGGSGYTF. In DNA, the CDR3 is TGTGCCAGCAGCTTAGCTGGGACAGGGGGCAGTGGCTACACCTTC. This chain connects TRBV7-9 to TRBJ1-2; 12 bases are shared with TRBD1. CDR1 and CDR2 from the germline V gene are SEHNR and FQNEAQ (reference sequence). The CDR3 covers 15 residues. J lost 7 bases, V lost 0 bases, and 3 bases had no gene match. Full variable domain (remainder filled in from reference TRBV7-9 and TRBJ1-2): DTGVSQNPRHKITKRGQNVTFRCDPISEHNRLYWYRQTLGQGPEFLTYFQNEAQLEKSRLLSDRFSAERPKGSFSTLEIQRTEQGDSAMYLCASSLAGTGGSGYTFGSGTRLTVV.

The CDR3 sequence is CASRRQGNTEAFF. The CDR3 nucleotides read TGTGCCAGCAGAAGACAGGGGAACACTGAAGCTTTCTTT. The V and J genes are TRBV21-1 and TRBJ1-1; the table's D call TRBD1 went unverified against the DNA. TRBV21-1 is noted as a pseudogene. There are 13 residues in the CDR3.

The CDR3 region has the DNA TGTGCCAGCAGTTACCGAGAAGGGACAGATAATGAAAAACTGTTTTTT. Protein product: CASSYREGTDNEKLFF. The V gene is TRBV6-5, the J gene TRBJ1-4; TRBD1 matches 7 bases. After removal of 2 bases from V and 4 bases from J, the junction contained 7 bases not matched to a gene. Germline V gene sequence: CDR1 MNHEY, CDR2 SVGAGI. The CDR3 consists of 16 residues.

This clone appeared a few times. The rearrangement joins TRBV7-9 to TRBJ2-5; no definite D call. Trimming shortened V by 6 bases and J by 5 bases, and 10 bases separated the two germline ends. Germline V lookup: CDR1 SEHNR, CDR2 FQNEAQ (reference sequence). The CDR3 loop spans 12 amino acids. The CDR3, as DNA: TGTGCCAGCAGTCAGAGCGAGGAGACCCAGTACTTC. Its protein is CASSQSEETQYF.

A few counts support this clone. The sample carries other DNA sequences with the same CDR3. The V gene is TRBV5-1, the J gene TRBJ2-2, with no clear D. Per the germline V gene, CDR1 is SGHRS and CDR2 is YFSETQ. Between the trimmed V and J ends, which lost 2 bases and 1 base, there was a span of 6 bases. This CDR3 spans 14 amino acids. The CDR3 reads CASSLTVNTGELFF. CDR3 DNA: TGCGCCAGCAGCTTAACAGTGAACACCGGGGAGCTGTTTTTT. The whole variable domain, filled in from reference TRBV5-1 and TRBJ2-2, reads KAGVTQTPRYLIKTRGQQVTLSCSPISGHRSVSWYQQTPGQGLQFLFEYFSETQRNKGNFPGRFSGRQFSNSRSEMNVSTLELGDSALYLCASSLTVNTGELFFGEGSRLTVL.

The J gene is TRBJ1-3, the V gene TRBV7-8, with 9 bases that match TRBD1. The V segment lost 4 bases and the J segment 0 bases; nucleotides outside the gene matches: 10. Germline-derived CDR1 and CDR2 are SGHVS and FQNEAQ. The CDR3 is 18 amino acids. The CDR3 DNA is TGTGCCAGCAGCTCACTTGGGACAGGGCAAAGCTCTGGAAACACCATATATTTT. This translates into CASSSLGTGQSSGNTIYF.

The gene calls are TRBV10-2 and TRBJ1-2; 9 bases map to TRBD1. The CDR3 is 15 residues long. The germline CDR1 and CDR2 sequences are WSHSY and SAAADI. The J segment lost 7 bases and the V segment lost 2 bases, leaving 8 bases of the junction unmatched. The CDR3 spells CASSEGGQGFLGYTF. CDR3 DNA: TGCGCCAGCAGTGAGGGCGGACAGGGGTTCCTTGGCTACACCTTC.

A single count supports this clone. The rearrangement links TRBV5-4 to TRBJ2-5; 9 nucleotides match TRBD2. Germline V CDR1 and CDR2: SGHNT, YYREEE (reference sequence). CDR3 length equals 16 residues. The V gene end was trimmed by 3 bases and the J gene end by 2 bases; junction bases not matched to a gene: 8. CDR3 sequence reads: CASSSAGLAKQETQYF. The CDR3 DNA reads TGTGCCAGCAGCTCGGCCGGACTAGCGAAACAAGAGACCCAGTACTTC.

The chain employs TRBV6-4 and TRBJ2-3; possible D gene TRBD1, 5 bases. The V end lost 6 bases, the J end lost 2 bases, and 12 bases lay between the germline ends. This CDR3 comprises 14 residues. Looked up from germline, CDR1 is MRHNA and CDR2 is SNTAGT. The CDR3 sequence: CASSPQGDTDTQYF. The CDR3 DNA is TGTGCCAGCAGCCCCCAGGGCGACACAGATACGCAGTATTTT.

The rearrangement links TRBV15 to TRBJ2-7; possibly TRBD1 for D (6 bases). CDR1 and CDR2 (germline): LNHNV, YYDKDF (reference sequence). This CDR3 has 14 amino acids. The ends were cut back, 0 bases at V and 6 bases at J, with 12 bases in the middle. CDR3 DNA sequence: TGTGCCACCAGCAGAGACACAACAGGGAGCGAGCAGTACTTC. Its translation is CATSRDTTGSEQYF.

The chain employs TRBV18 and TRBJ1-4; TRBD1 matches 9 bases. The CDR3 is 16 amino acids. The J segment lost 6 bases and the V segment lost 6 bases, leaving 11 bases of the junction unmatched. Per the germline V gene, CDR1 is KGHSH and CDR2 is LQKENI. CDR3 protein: CASSDAKTGGYEKLFF. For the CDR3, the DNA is TGTGCCAGCTCGGATGCGAAAACAGGGGGCTATGAAAAACTGTTTTTT.

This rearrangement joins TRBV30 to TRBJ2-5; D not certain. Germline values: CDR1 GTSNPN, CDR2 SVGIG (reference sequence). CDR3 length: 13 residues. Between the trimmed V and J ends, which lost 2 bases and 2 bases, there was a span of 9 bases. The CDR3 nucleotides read TGTGCCTGGAGTTATTGGGTACAAGAGACCCAGTACTTC. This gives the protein CAWSYWVQETQYF.

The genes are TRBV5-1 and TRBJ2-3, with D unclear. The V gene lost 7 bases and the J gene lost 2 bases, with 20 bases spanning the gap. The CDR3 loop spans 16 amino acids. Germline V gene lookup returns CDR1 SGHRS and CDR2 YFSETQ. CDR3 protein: CASALGNPSPTDTQYF. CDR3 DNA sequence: TGCGCCAGCGCCCTCGGAAATCCTAGTCCCACAGATACGCAGTATTTT.

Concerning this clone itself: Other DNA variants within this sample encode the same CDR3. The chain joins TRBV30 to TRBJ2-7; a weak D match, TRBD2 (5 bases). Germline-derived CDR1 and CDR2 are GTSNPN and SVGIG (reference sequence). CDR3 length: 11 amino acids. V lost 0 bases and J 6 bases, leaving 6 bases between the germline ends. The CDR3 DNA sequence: TGTGCCTGGAGTGTACTAGTCGAGCAGTACTTC. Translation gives CAWSVLVEQYF. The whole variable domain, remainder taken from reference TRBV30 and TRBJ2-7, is SQTIHQWPATLVQPVGSPLSLECTVEGTSNPNLYWYRQAAGRGLQLLFYSVGIGQISSEVPQNLSASRPQDRQFILSSKKLLLSDSGFYLCAWSVLVEQYFGPGTRLTVT.

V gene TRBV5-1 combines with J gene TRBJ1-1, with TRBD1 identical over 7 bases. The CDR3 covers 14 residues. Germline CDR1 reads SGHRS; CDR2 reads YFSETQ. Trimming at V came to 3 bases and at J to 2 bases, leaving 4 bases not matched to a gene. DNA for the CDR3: TGCGCCAGCAGCTCGGGACAGCCAAACACTGAAGCTTTCTTT. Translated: CASSSGQPNTEAFF.

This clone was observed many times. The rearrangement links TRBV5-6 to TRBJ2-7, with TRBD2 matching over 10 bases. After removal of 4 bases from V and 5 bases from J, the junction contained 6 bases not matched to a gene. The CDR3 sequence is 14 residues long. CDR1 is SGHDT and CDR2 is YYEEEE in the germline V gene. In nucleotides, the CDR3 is TGTGCCAGCAGCCGGAGGCTAGCGGGAGACGAGCAGTACTTC. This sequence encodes CASSRRLAGDEQYF.

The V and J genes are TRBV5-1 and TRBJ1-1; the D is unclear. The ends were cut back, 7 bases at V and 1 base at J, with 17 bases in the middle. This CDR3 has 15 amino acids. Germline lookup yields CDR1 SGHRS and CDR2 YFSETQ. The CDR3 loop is CASQRAQHSNTEAFF. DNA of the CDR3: TGCGCCAGCCAAAGGGCACAACATTCGAACACTGAAGCTTTCTTT.

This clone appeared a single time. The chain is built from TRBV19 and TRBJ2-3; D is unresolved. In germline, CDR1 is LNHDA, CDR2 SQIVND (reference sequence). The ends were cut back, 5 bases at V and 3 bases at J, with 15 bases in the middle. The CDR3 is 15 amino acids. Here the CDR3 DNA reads TGTGCCAGTAGTGCTAAGATGAGTCGGACAGATACGCAGTATTTT. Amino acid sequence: CASSAKMSRTDTQYF. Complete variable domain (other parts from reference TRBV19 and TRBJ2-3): DGGITQSPKYLFRKEGQNVTLSCEQNLNHDAMYWYRQDPGQGLRLIYYSQIVNDFQKGDIAEGYSVSREKKESFPLTVTSAQKNPTAFYLCASSAKMSRTDTQYFGPGTRLTVL.

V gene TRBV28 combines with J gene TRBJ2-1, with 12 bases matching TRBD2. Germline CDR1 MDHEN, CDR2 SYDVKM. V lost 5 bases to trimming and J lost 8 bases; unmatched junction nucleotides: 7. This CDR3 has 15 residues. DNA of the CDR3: TGTGCCAGCAGTCTAGCGGGAGGGCCCCGGGATGAGCAGTTCTTC. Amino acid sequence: CASSLAGGPRDEQFF. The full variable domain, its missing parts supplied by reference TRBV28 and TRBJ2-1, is DVKVTQSSRYLVKRTGEKVFLECVQDMDHENMFWYRQDPGLGLRLIYFSYDVKMKEKGDIPEGYSVSREKKERFSLILESASTNQTSMYLCASSLAGGPRDEQFFGPGTRLTVL.

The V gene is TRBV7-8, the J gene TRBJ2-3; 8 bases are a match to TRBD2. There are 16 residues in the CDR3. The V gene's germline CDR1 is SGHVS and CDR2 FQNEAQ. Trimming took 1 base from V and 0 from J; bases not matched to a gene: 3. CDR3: CASSLVLAGSTDTQYF. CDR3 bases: TGTGCCAGCAGCTTAGTCCTAGCGGGTAGCACAGATACGCAGTATTTT. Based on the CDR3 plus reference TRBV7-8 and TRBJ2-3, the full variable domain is GAGVSQSPRYKVAKRGQDVALRCDPISGHVSLFWYQQALGQGPEFLTYFQNEAQLDKSGLPSDRFFAERPEGSVSTLKIQRTQQEDSAVYLCASSLVLAGSTDTQYFGPGTRLTVL.

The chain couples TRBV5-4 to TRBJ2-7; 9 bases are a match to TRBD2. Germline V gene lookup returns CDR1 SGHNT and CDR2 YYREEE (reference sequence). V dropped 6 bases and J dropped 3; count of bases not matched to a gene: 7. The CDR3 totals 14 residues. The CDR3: CASTPVSGSYEQYF. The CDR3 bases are TGTGCCAGCACTCCGGTTAGCGGGAGCTACGAGCAGTACTTC.